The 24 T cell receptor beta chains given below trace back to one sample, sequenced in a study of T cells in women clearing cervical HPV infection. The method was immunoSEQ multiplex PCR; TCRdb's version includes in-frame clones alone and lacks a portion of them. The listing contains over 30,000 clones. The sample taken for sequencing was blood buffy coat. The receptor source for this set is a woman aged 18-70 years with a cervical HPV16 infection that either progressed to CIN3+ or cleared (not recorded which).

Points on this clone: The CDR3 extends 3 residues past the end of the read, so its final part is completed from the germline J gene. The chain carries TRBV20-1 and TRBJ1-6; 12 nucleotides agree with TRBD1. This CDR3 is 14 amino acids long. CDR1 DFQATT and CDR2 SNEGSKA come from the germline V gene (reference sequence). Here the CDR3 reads CSALAGQGAQTLHF. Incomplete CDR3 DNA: TGCAGTGCTCTAGCGGGACAGGGGGCTCAGACC.

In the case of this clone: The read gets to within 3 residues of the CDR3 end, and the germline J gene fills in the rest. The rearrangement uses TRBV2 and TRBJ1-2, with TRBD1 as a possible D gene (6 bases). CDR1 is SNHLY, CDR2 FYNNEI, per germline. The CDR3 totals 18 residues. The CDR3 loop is CASSEGTSGGPIYNDYTF. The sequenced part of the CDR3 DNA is TGTGCCAGCAGTGAAGGGACTAGCGGGGGGCCTATCTACAATGAC.

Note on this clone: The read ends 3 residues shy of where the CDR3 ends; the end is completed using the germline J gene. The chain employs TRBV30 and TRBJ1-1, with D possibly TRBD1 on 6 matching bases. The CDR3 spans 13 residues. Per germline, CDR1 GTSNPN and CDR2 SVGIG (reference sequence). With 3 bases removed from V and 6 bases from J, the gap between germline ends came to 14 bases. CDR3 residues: CAWRDRGLAEAFF. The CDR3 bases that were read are TGTGCCTGGAGGGACAGAGGCCTCGCTGAA.

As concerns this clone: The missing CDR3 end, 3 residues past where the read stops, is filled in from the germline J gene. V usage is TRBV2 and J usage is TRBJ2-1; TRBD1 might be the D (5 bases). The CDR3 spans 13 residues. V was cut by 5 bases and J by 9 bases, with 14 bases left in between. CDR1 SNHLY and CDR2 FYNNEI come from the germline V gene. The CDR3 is CASSQVPTGEQFF. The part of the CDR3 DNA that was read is TGTGCCAGCAGTCAGGTACCTACAGGTGAG.

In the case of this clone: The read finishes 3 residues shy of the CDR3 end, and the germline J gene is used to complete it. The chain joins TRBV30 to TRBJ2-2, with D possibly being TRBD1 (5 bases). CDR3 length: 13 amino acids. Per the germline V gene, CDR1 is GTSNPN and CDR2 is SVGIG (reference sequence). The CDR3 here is CAWSEPGNSPLFF. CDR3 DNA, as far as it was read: TGTGCCTGGAGTGAGCCAGGGAATTCACCG.

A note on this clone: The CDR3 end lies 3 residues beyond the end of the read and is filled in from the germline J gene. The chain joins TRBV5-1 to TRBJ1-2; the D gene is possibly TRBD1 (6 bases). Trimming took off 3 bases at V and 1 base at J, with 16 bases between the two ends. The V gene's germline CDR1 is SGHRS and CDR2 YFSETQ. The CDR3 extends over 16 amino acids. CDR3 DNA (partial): TGCGCCAGCAGCTCCACATCAGGGGCCATTAACTATGGC. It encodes CASSSTSGAINYG. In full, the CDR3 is CASSSTSGAINYGYTF.

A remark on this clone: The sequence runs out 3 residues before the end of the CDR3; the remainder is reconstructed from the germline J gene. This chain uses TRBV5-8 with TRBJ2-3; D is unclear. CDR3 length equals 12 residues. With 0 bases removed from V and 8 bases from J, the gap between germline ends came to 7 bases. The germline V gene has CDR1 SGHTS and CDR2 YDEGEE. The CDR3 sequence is CASSLEVSTQYF. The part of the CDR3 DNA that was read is TGTGCCAGCAGCTTGGAGGTATCTACG.

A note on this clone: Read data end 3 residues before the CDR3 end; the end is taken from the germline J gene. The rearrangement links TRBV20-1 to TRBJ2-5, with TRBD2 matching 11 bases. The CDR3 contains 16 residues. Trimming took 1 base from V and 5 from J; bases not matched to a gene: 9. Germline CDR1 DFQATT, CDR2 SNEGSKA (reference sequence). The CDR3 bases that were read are TGCAGTGCTAGAGTCGGTAGCGGGGGGGCTCGGGAGACC. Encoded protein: CSARVGSGGARET. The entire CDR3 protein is CSARVGSGGARETQYF.

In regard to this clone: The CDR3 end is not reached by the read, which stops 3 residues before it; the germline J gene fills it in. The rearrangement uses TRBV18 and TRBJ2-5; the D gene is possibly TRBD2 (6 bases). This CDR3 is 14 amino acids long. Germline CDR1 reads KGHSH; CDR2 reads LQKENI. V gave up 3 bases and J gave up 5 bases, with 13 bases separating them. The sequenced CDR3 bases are TGTGCCAGCTCACCCTCGGGGGACTGGGAGACC. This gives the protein CASSPSGDWET. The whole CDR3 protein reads CASSPSGDWETQYF.

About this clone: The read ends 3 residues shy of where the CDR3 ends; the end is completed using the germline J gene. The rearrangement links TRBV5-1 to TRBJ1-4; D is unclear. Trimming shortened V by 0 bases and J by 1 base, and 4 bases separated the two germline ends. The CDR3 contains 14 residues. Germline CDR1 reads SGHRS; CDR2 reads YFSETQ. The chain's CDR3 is CASSLGGTNEKLFF. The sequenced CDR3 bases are TGCGCCAGCAGCTTGGGAGGAACTAATGAAAAA. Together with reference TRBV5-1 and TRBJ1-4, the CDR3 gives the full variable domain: KAGVTQTPRYLIKTRGQQVTLSCSPISGHRSVSWYQQTPGQGLQFLFEYFSETQRNKGNFPGRFSGRQFSNSRSEMNVSTLELGDSALYLCASSLGGTNEKLFFGSGTQLSVL.

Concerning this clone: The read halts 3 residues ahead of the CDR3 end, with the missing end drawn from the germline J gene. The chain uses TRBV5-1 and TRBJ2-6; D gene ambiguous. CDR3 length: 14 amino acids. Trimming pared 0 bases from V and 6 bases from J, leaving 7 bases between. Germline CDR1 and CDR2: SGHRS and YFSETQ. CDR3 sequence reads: CASSLGQAANVLTF. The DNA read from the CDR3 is TGCGCCAGCAGCTTGGGACAAGCGGCCAACGTC.

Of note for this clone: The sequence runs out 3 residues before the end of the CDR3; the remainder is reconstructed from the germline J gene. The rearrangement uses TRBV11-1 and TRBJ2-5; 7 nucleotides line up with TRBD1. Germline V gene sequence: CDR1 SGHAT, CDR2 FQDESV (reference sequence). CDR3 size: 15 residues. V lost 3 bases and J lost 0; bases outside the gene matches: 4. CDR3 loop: CASSLFGTDQETQYF. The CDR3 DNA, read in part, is TGTGCCAGCAGCTTGTTCGGGACAGACCAAGAGACC. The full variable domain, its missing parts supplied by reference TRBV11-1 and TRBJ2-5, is EAEVAQSPRYKITEKSQAVAFWCDPISGHATLYWYRQILGQGPELLVQFQDESVVDDSQLPKDRFSAERLKGVDSTLKIQPAELGDSAMYLCASSLFGTDQETQYFGPGTRLLVL.

CDR3 DNA, as far as it was read: TGCGCCAGCAGATATGCCGCGACAGGCCCTCAAGAGACC. Its translation is CASRYAATGPQET. The CDR3 as a whole reads CASRYAATGPQETQYF. The J gene is TRBJ2-5, the V gene TRBV10-2, with D possibly matching TRBD1 (6 bases). Coverage ceases 3 residues before the CDR3 finishes, and the germline J gene fills in the end. Deletions cut 6 bases from V and 2 bases from J, with 19 bases between. CDR3 length equals 16 residues. Germline loops: CDR1 WSHSY, CDR2 SAAADI.

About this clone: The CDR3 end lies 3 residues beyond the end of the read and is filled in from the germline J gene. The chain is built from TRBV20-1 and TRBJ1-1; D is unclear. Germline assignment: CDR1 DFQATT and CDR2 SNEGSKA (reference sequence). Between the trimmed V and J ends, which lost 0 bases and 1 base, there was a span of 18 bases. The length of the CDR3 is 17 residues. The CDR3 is CSARDETTVIGNTEAFF. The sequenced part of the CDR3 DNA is TGCAGTGCTAGAGATGAAACCACCGTGATCGGGAACACTGAA.

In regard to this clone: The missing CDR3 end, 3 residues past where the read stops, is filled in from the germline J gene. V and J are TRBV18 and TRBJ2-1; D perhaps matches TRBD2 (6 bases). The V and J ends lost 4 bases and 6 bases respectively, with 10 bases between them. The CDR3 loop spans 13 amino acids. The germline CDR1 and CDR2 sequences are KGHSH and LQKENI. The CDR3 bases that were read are TGTGCCAGCTCACAACGGCGGGGCAATGAG. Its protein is CASSQRRGNE. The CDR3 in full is CASSQRRGNEQFF.

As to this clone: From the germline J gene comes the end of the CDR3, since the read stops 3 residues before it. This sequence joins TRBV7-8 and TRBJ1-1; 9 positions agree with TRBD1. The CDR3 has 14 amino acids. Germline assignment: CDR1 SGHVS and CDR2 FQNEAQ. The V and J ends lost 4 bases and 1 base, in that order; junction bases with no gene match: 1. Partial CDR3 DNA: TGTGCCAGCAGCTGGGGACAGGGGAACACTGAA. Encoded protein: CASSWGQGNTE. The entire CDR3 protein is CASSWGQGNTEAFF.

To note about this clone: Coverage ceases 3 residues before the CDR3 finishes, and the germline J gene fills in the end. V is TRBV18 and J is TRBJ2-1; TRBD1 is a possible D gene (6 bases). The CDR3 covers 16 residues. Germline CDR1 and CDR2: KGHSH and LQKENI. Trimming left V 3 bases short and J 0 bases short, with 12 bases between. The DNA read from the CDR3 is TGTGCCAGCTCACCGCAACAGGGAAGCTCCTACAATGAG. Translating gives CASSPQQGSSYNE. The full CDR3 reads CASSPQQGSSYNEQFF.

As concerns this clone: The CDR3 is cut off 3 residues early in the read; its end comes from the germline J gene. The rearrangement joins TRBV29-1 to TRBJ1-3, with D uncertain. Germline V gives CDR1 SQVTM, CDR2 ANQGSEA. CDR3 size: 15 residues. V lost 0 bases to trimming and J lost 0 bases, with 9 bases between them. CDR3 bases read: TGCAGCGTTGAAGACGGGGATAACTCTGGAAACACC. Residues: CSVEDGDNSGNT. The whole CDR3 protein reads CSVEDGDNSGNTIYF.

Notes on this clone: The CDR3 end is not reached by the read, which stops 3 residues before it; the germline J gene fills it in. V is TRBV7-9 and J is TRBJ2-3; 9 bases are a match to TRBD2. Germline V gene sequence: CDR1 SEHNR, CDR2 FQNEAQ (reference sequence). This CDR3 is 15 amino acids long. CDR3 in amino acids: CASSLVAGGQETQYF. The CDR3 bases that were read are TGTGCCAGCAGCTTAGTGGCGGGGGGGCAAGAGACG.

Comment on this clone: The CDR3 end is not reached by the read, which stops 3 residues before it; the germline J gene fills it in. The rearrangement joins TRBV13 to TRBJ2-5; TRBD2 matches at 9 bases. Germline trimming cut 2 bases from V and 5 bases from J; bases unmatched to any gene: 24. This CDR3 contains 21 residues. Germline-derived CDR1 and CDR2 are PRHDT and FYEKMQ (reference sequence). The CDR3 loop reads CASSLRGLTGRGGRVLETQYF. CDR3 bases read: TGTGCCAGCAGCTTACGCGGGTTGACGGGGCGGGGGGGCCGTGTATTGGAGACC.

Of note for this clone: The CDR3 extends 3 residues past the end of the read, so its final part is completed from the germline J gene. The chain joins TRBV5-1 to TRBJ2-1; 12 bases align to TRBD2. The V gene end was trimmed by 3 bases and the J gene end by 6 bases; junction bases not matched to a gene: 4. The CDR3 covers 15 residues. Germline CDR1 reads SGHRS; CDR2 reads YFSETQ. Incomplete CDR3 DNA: TGCGCCAGCAGCTCAAGGACTAGCGGGGCCAATGAG. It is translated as CASSSRTSGANE. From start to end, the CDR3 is CASSSRTSGANEQFF.

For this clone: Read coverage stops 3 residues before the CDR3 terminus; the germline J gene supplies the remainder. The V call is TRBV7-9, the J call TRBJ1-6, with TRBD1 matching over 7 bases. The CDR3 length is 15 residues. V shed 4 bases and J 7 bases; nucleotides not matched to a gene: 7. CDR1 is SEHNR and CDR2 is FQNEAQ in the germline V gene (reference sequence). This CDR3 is CASSSTTTGNSPLHF. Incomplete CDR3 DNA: TGTGCCAGCAGCTCAACCACGACAGGGAATTCACCC.

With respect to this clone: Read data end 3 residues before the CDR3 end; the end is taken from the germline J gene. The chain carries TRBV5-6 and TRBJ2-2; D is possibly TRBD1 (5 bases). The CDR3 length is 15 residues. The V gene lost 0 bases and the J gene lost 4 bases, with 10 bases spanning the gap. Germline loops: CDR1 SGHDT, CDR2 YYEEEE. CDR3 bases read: TGTGCCAGCAGCTTGGGGGGCCCGGGCACCGGGGAG. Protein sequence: CASSLGGPGTGE. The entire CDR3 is CASSLGGPGTGELFF.

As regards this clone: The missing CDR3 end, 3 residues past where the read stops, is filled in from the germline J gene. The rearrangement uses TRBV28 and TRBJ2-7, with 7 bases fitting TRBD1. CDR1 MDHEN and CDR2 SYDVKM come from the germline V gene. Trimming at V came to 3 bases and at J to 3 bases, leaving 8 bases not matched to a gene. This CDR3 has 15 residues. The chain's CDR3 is CASSFRGQWNYEQYF. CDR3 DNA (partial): TGTGCCAGCAGTTTTCGGGGACAGTGGAACTACGAG.